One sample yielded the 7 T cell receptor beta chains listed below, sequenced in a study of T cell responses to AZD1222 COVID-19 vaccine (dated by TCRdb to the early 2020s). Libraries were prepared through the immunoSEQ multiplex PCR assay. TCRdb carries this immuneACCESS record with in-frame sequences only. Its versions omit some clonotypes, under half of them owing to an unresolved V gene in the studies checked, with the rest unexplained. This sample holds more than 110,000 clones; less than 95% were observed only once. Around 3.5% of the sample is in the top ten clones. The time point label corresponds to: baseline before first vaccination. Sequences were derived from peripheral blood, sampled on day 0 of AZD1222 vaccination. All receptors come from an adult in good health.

In nucleotides, the CDR3 is TGTGCCAGCTACAAACCGGCCGGGGGTTACACCTTC. It specifies CASYKPAGGYTF. The V call is TRBV27, the J call TRBJ1-2; TRBD1 is a possible D gene (5 bases). Germline CDR1 MNHEY, CDR2 SMNVEV (reference sequence). There are 12 residues in the CDR3. Trimming cost V 8 bases and J 11 bases, with 18 bases left between them.

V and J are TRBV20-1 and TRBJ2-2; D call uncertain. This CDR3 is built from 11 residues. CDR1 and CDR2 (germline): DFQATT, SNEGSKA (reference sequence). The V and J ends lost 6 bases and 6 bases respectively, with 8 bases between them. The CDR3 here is CSAPLAGELFF. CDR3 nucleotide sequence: TGCAGTGCCCCATTGGCCGGGGAGCTGTTTTTT.

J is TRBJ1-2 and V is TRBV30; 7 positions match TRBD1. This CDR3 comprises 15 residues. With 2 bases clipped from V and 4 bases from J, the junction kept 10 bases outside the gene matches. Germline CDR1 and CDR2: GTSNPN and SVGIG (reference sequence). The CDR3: CAWSMDRFGVYGYTF. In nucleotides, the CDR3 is TGTGCCTGGAGTATGGACAGGTTTGGGGTCTATGGCTACACCTTC. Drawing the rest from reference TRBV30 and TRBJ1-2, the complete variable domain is SQTIHQWPATLVQPVGSPLSLECTVEGTSNPNLYWYRQAAGRGLQLLFYSVGIGQISSEVPQNLSASRPQDRQFILSSKKLLLSDSGFYLCAWSMDRFGVYGYTFGSGTRLTVV.

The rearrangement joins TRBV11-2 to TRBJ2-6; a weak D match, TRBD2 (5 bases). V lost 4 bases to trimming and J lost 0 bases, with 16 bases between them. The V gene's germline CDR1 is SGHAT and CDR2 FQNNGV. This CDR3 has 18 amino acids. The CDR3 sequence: CASSSRGSSSSGANVLTF. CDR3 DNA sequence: TGTGCCAGCAGCTCCCGAGGGTCTAGCTCCTCTGGGGCCAACGTCCTGACTTTC.

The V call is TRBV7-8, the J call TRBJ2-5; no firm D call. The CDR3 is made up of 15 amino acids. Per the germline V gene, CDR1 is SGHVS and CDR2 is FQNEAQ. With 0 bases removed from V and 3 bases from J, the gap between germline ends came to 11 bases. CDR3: CASSLALYLKETQYF. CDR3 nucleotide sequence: TGTGCCAGCAGCTTAGCGCTCTACCTAAAAGAGACCCAGTACTTC.

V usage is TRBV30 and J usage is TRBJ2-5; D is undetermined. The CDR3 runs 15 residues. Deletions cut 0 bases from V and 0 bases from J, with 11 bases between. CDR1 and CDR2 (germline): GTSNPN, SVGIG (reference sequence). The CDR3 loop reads CAWSVLDPYQETQYF. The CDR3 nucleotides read TGTGCCTGGAGTGTACTGGACCCTTACCAAGAGACCCAGTACTTC.

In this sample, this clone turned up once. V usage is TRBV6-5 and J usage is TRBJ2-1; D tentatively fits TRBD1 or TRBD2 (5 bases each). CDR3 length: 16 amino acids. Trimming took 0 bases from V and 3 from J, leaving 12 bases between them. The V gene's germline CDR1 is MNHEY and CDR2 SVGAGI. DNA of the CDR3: TGTGCCAGCAGTTACTCCCATGGGACGGTCTACAATGAGCAGTTCTTC. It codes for CASSYSHGTVYNEQFF.